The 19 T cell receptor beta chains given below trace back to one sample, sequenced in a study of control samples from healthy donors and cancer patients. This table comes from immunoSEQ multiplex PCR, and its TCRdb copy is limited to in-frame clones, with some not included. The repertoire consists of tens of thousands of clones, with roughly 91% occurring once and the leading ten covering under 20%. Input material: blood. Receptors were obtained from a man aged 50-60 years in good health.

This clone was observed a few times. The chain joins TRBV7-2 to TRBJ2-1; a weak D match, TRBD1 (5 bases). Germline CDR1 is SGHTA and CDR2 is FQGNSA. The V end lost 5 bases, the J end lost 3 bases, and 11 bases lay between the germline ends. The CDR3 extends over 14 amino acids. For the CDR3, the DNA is TGTGCCAGCAGCCCGCAGGGTTTCTACAATGAGCAGTTCTTC. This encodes CASSPQGFYNEQFF.

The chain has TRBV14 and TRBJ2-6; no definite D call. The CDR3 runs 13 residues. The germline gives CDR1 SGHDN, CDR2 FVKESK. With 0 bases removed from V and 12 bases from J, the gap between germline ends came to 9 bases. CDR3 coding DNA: TGTGCCAGCAGCCAAGATCGATGGACCGTCCTGACTTTC. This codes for CASSQDRWTVLTF.

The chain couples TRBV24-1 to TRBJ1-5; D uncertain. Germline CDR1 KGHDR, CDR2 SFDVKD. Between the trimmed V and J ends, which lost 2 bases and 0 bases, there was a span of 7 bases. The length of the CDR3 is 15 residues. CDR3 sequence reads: CATSDSSYSNQPQHF. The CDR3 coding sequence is TGTGCCACCAGTGATTCCTCATATAGCAATCAGCCCCAGCATTTT.

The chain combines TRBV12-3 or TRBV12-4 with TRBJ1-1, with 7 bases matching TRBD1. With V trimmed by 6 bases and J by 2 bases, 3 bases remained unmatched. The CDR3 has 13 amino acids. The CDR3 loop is CASRGDSNTEAFF. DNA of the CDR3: TGTGCCAGCAGGGGGGACAGCAACACTGAAGCTTTCTTT.

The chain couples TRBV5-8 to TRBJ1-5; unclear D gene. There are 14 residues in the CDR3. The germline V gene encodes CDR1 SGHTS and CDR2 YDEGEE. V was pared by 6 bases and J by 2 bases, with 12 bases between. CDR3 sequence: CASTGQYGNQPQHF. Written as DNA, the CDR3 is TGTGCCAGCACTGGGCAGTATGGCAATCAGCCCCAGCATTTT.

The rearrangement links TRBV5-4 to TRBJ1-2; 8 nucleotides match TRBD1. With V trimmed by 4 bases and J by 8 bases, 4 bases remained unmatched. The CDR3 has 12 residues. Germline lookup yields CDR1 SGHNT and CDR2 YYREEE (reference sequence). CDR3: CASSTGQGGYTF. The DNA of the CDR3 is TGTGCCAGCAGCACCGGACAGGGCGGCTACACCTTC.

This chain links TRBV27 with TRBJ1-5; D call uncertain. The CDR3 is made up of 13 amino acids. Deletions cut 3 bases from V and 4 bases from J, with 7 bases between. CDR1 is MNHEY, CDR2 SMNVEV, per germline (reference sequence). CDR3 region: CASSFGPNQPQHF. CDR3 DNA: TGTGCCAGCAGTTTTGGGCCAAATCAGCCCCAGCATTTT.

The CDR3 loop reads CASSRSLTTDTQYF. As DNA, the CDR3 is TGTGCCAGTAGCAGAAGCCTTACCACAGATACGCAGTATTTT. The V and J genes are TRBV19 and TRBJ2-3, with D unclear. The CDR3 extends over 14 amino acids. Trimming removed 6 bases from V and 2 bases from J, with 12 bases in between. Looked up from germline, CDR1 is LNHDA and CDR2 is SQIVND (reference sequence). Complete variable domain (other parts from reference TRBV19 and TRBJ2-3): DGGITQSPKYLFRKEGQNVTLSCEQNLNHDAMYWYRQDPGQGLRLIYYSQIVNDFQKGDIAEGYSVSREKKESFPLTVTSAQKNPTAFYLCASSRSLTTDTQYFGPGTRLTVL.

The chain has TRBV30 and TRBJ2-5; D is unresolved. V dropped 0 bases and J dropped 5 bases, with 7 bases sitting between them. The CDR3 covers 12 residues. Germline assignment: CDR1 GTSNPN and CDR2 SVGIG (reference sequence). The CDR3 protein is CAWSVSGETQYF. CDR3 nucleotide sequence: TGTGCCTGGAGTGTAAGTGGGGAGACCCAGTACTTC.

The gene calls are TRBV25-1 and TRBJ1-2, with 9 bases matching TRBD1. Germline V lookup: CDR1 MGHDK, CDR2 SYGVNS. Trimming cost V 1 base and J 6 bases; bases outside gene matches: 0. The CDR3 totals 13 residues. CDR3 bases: TGTGCCAGCAGTGAATGGACAGGGGATGGCTACACCTTC. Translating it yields CASSEWTGDGYTF.

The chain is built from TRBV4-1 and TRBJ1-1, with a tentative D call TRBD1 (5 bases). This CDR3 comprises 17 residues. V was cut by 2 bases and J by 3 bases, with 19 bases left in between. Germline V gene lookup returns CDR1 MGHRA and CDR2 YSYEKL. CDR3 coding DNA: TGCGCCAGCAGCCAACCCGGACACGCCGTAGAGGACACTGAAGCTTTCTTT. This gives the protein CASSQPGHAVEDTEAFF.

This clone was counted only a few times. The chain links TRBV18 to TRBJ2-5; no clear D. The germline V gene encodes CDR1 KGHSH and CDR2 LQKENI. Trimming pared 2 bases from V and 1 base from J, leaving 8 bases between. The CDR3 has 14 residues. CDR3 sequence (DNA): TGTGCCAGCTCACCAATTCACAGCCAAGAGACCCAGTACTTC. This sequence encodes CASSPIHSQETQYF.

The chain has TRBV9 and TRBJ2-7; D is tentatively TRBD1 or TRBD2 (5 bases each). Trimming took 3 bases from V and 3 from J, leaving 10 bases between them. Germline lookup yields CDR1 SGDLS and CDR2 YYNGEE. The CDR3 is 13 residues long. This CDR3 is CASSEGTDYEQYF. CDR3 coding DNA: TGTGCCAGCAGCGAGGGGACGGACTACGAGCAGTACTTC.

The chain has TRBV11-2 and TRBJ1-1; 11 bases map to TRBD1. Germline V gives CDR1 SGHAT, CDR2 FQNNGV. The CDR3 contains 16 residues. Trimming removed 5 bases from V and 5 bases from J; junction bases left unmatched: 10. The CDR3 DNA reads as TGTGCCAGCAGCCTACGGACAGGGGGCTTGGTAACTGAAGCTTTCTTT. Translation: CASSLRTGGLVTEAFF.

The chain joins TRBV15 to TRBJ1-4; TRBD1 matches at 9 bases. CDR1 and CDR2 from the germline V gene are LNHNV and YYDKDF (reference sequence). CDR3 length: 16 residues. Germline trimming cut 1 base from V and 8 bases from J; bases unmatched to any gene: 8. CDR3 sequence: CATSRGSGTGHEKLFF. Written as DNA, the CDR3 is TGTGCCACCAGCAGAGGATCCGGGACAGGGCACGAAAAACTGTTTTTT.

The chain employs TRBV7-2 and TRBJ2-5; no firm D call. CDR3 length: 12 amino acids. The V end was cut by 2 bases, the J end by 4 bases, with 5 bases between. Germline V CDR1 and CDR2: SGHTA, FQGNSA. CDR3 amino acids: CASSLMRETQYF. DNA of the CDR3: TGTGCCAGCAGCTTAATGAGAGAGACCCAGTACTTC.

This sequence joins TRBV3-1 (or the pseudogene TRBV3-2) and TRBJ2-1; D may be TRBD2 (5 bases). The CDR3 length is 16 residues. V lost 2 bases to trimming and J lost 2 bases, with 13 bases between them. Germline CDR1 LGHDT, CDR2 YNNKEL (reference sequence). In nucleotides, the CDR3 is TGTGCCAGCAGCCAAAGAAGACTATCAGCCTACAATGAGCAGTTCTTC. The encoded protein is CASSQRRLSAYNEQFF.

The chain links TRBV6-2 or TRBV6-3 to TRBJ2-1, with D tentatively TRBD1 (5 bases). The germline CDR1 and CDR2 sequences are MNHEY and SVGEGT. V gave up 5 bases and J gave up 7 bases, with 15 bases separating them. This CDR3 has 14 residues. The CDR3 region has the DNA TGTGCCAGCAGTACCGTACGAAAGGGGAATGAGCAGTTCTTC. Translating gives CASSTVRKGNEQFF.

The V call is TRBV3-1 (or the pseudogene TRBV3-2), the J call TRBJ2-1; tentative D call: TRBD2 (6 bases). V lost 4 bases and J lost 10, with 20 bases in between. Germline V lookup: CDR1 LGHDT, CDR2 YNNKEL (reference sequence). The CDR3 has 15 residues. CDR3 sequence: CASSPTSFSTAEQFF. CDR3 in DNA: TGTGCCAGCAGCCCTACTAGCTTTTCAACGGCAGAGCAGTTCTTC.